This T cell receptor beta chain emerged from a study of T cells in Graves' hyperthyroidism and ophthalmopathy. On the study more broadly: Peripheral blood draws took place at initial diagnosis, ahead of any treatment.

This CDR3 region has 13 residues. The germline V gene encodes CDR1 DFQATT and CDR2 SNEGSKA (reference sequence). V shed 5 bases and J shed 2 bases, with 11 bases lying between them. Amplified TCR beta CDR3 regions derived from RNA transcripts. An initial round of RT-PCR targeting the TCR CDR3 relied on the HTBI primer set. TCRdb re-called the multiplex PCR reads through MiXCR, storing one row per CDR3 protein. Among some 250,000 distinct CDR3 sequences listed, roughly 15% were seen once. Points on this clonotype: Its target is unknown.

Fresh 10 ml peripheral blood yielded PBMCs. Findings and limits, study-wide: Most thyroid clonotypes that were expanded above 0.001 also turned up in blood. Through a model of 13 V-J features, ophthalmopathy was separated from stable hyperthyroidism.

The clonotype was recovered from a woman aged 45-59 years with Graves' hyperthyroidism that later progressed to Graves' ophthalmopathy. The sample was blood. V gene TRBV20-1 combines with J gene TRBJ2-3; no reliable D call. CDR3 DNA sequence: TGCAGTGCTTTCCTTAGATACACAGATACGCAGTATTTT. This sequence encodes CSAFLRYTDTQYF.